Listed below are T cell receptor beta chains from one sample, sequenced in a study of cytomegalovirus exposure and HLA in healthy donors. TCRdb's table, derived via immunoSEQ multiplex PCR, lists solely in-frame clones and lacks some. The sample includes roughly 110,000 clones, around 76% of them seen just once. The sample was PBMCs. The receptors come from a man younger than 35 in good health and CMV-seronegative. Each CDR3 is given with its conserved first and last residue. D genes are given only for firm matches. Clone size, where shown, is once, few, many, or a class for clones that have expanded.

clone size: NA; J gene: TRBJ2-5; V gene: TRBV5-6; D gene: TRBD2; CDR3 length: 12; CDR3 DNA: TGTGCCAGCAGCCGGACACGGGGGGAGCAGTACTTC; CDR3 protein: CASSRTRGEQYF
clone size: NA; J gene: TRBJ1-2; V gene: TRBV5-1; D gene: NA; CDR3 length: 15; CDR3 DNA: TGCGCCAGCAGCTTGGAGCTTGCCTCCAACTATGGCCACACCTTC; CDR3 protein: CASSLELASNYGHTF
clone size: few; J gene: TRBJ2-7; V gene: TRBV11-3; D gene: TRBD1; CDR3 length: 15; CDR3 DNA: TGTGCCAGCAGCTTGGGGGACAGGGGCGAGTCCGAGCAGTACTTC; CDR3 protein: CASSLGDRGESEQYF
clone size: NA; J gene: TRBJ1-2; V gene: TRBV20-1; D gene: NA; CDR3 length: 11; CDR3 DNA: TGCAGTGCTAGTAGACAAAGGGGCTACACCTTC; CDR3 protein: CSASRQRGYTF
clone size: NA; J gene: TRBJ1-2; V gene: TRBV5-6; D gene: TRBD1; CDR3 length: 17; CDR3 DNA: TGTGCCAGCAGCCGTACAAAGCGGAACAGGGGGCGCTATGGCTACACCTTC; CDR3 protein: CASSRTKRNRGRYGYTF
clone size: NA; J gene: TRBJ2-6; V gene: TRBV29-1; D gene: TRBD1; CDR3 length: 14; CDR3 DNA: TGCAGCGCAGGGACAGGGGTCGGGGCCAACGTCCTGACTTTC; CDR3 protein: CSAGTGVGANVLTF
clone size: few; J gene: TRBJ2-3; V gene: TRBV4-2; D gene: TRBD2; CDR3 length: 16; CDR3 DNA: TGTGCCAGCAGCCAAGCTAGCGGGGCTAGCACAGATACGCAGTATTTT; CDR3 protein: CASSQASGASTDTQYF
clone size: NA; J gene: TRBJ2-4; V gene: TRBV7-2; D gene: NA; CDR3 length: 16; CDR3 DNA: TGTGCCAGCAGCTCTCGTTTAGTGCGGGCCAAAAACATTCAGTACTTC; CDR3 protein: CASSSRLVRAKNIQYF
clone size: NA; J gene: TRBJ2-5; V gene: TRBV7-6; D gene: TRBD1; CDR3 length: 15; CDR3 DNA: TGTGCCAGCAGCTACCCGGGACAGGGTCGAGAGACCCAGTACTTC; CDR3 protein: CASSYPGQGRETQYF
clone size: NA; J gene: TRBJ1-2; V gene: TRBV6-1; D gene: NA; CDR3 length: 13; CDR3 DNA: TGTGCCAGCAGCGACACCGGTTCCTATGGCTACACCTTC; CDR3 protein: CASSDTGSYGYTF
clone size: NA; J gene: TRBJ2-7; V gene: TRBV4-3; D gene: TRBD1; CDR3 length: 17; CDR3 DNA: TGCGCCAGCAGCCAAGGATTTCGGGACAGGGGTAACCACGAGCAGTACTTC; CDR3 protein: CASSQGFRDRGNHEQYF
clone size: few; J gene: TRBJ1-1; V gene: TRBV19; D gene: NA; CDR3 length: 14; CDR3 DNA: TGTGCCAGTACCATGGGGGGGTGGAACACTGAAGCTTTCTTT; CDR3 protein: CASTMGGWNTEAFF
clone size: NA; J gene: TRBJ2-4; V gene: TRBV29-1; D gene: NA; CDR3 length: 14; CDR3 DNA: TGCAGCGTCCGGCGGGGGCGGGCCAAAAACATTCAGTACTTC; CDR3 protein: CSVRRGRAKNIQYF
clone size: NA; J gene: TRBJ1-1; V gene: TRBV7-9; D gene: NA; CDR3 length: 13; CDR3 DNA: TGTGCCAGCAGCCCCCAGGGTACCACTGAAGCTTTCTTT; CDR3 protein: CASSPQGTTEAFF
clone size: NA; J gene: TRBJ2-1; V gene: TRBV9; D gene: TRBD1; CDR3 length: 15; CDR3 DNA: TGTGCCAGCAATCGTGGCAGGGGGACCTACAATGAGCAGTTCTTC; CDR3 protein: CASNRGRGTYNEQFF
clone size: once; J gene: TRBJ2-5; V gene: TRBV7-3; D gene: NA; CDR3 length: 15; CDR3 DNA: TGTGCCAGCAGCTCAACAGCGGAAGCACAAGAGACCCAGTACTTC; CDR3 protein: CASSSTAEAQETQYF
clone size: NA; J gene: TRBJ1-6; V gene: TRBV7-2; D gene: TRBD1; CDR3 length: 15; CDR3 DNA: TGTGCCAGCAGCTTAGGGGGACAGGGAAATTCACCCCTCCACTTT; CDR3 protein: CASSLGGQGNSPLHF
clone size: NA; J gene: TRBJ1-3; V gene: TRBV7-9; D gene: NA; CDR3 length: 17; CDR3 DNA: TGTGCCAGCAGCTTAGAGATTCAGGTTCTCTCTGGAAACACCATATATTTT; CDR3 protein: CASSLEIQVLSGNTIYF
clone size: NA; J gene: TRBJ2-7; V gene: TRBV4-3; D gene: NA; CDR3 length: 17; CDR3 DNA: TGCGCCAGCAGCCAAGGGCTTGGCGGTCGTAGCTCCTACGAGCAGTACTTC; CDR3 protein: CASSQGLGGRSSYEQYF
clone size: few; J gene: TRBJ1-2; V gene: TRBV19; D gene: TRBD1; CDR3 length: 11; CDR3 DNA: TGTGCCACCCAAACAGGGGGCGGCTACACCTTC; CDR3 protein: CATQTGGGYTF
clone size: few; J gene: TRBJ1-3; V gene: TRBV19; D gene: TRBD1; CDR3 length: 15; CDR3 DNA: TGTGCCAGTAGGGCCGGCGCAGGGGGGAAAGGCACCATATATTTT; CDR3 protein: CASRAGAGGKGTIYF
clone size: NA; J gene: TRBJ2-6; V gene: TRBV6-5; D gene: TRBD1; CDR3 length: 16; CDR3 DNA: TGTGCCAGCAGTTTCGGCAGGGGGCTTGGGGCCAACGTCCTGACTTTC; CDR3 protein: CASSFGRGLGANVLTF
clone size: NA; J gene: TRBJ2-7; V gene: TRBV6-1; D gene: TRBD1; CDR3 length: 16; CDR3 DNA: TGTGCCAGCAGTGGGGGTGGGACAGGAGTGACTGGTGAGCAGTACTTC; CDR3 protein: CASSGGGTGVTGEQYF
clone size: NA; J gene: TRBJ2-7; V gene: TRBV29-1; D gene: NA; CDR3 length: 13; CDR3 DNA: TGCAGCGTGAGGACAGGGAGGGCCTACGAGCAGTACTTC; CDR3 protein: CSVRTGRAYEQYF
clone size: once; J gene: TRBJ1-1; V gene: TRBV5-1; D gene: TRBD1; CDR3 length: 15; CDR3 DNA: TGCGCCAGCAGCTTGGGCGGACAGGGGGCAATTGAAGCTTTCTTT; CDR3 protein: CASSLGGQGAIEAFF
clone size: NA; J gene: TRBJ1-4; V gene: TRBV7-8; D gene: TRBD1; CDR3 length: 15; CDR3 DNA: TGTGCCAGCAGCAACAGGGGGCGCGGGGAGGAAAAACTGTTTTTT; CDR3 protein: CASSNRGRGEEKLFF
clone size: NA; J gene: TRBJ1-6; V gene: TRBV14; D gene: TRBD1; CDR3 length: 17; CDR3 DNA: TGTGCCAGCAGCCAAGGGGACAGGGGGCCATGGAATTCACCCCTCCACTTT; CDR3 protein: CASSQGDRGPWNSPLHF
clone size: few; J gene: TRBJ1-5; V gene: TRBV19; D gene: NA; CDR3 length: 11; CDR3 DNA: TGTGCCAGTAGTCAGGGTCAGCCCCAGCATTTT; CDR3 protein: CASSQGQPQHF
clone size: NA; J gene: TRBJ2-7; V gene: TRBV27; D gene: NA; CDR3 length: 13; CDR3 DNA: TGTGCCAGCAGTCCCACGAGCTCCTACGAGCAGTACTTC; CDR3 protein: CASSPTSSYEQYF
clone size: few; J gene: TRBJ2-2; V gene: TRBV19; D gene: TRBD2; CDR3 length: 15; CDR3 DNA: TGTGCCAGTAGTACTAGCGGGGGGAAGACCGGGGAGCTGTTTTTT; CDR3 protein: CASSTSGGKTGELFF